The 3 T cell receptor beta chains below all came from one sample that was sequenced in a study of T cells in Graves' hyperthyroidism and ophthalmopathy. From RNA transcripts, TCR beta CDR3 regions were amplified. Carried out on the TCR CDR3, a first-round RT-PCR used the HTBI primer set. TCRdb passed the multiplex PCR reads through MiXCR, listing each CDR3 protein once. The sample lists over 700,000 distinct CDR3 sequences, about 35% seen once, with around 30% in the top ten. Sample: blood. These receptors came from a woman aged 40 to 50 with Graves' hyperthyroidism.

This chain connects TRBV7-9 to TRBJ1-2; 9 positions match TRBD1. CDR3 size: 17 residues. The trim removed 5 bases at V and 7 bases at J, leaving 17 bases unmatched. Germline CDR1 is SEHNR and CDR2 is FQNEAQ (reference sequence). CDR3 coding DNA: TGTGCCAGCAGCAGCGGGGGTTTCACAGGGGGCATTGGTGGCTACACCTTC. Its protein product is CASSSGGFTGGIGGYTF.

This clonotype was seen a few times. A read error may account for a junction end that differs from germline. The rearrangement joins TRBV7-2 to TRBJ1-6; tentatively, D is TRBD1 (5 bases). The CDR3 contains 11 residues. Germline lookup yields CDR1 SGHTA and CDR2 FQGNSA. CDR3 sequence: CASSLGGPFHF. CDR3 nucleotides: TGTGCCAGCAGCTTAGGGGGACCCTTCCACTTT.

This clonotype was found a few times. The chain recombines TRBV27 with TRBJ1-1; D is undetermined. Trimming cost V 7 bases and J 2 bases, with 11 bases left between them. The CDR3 is made up of 13 amino acids. Germline values: CDR1 MNHEY, CDR2 SMNVEV (reference sequence). For the CDR3, the DNA is TGTGCCAGCATCGGTCGTGTTAACACTGAAGCTTTCTTT. Translated: CASIGRVNTEAFF.